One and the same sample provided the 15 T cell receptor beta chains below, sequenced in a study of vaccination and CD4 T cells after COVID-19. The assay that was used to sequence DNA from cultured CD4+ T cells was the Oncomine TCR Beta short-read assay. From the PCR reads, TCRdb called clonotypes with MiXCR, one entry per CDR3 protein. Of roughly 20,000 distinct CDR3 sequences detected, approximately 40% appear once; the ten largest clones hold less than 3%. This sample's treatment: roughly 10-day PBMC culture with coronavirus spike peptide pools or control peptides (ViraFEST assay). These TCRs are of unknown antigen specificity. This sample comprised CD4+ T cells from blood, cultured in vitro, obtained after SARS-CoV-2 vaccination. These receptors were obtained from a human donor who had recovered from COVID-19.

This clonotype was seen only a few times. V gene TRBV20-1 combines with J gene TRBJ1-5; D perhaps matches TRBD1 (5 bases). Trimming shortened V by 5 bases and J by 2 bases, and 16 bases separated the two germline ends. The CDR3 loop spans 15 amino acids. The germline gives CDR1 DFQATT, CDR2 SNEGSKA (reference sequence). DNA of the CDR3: TGCAGTGCTCGTATTCCCCGGGGCGGCAATCAGCCCCAGCATTTT. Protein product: CSARIPRGGNQPQHF.

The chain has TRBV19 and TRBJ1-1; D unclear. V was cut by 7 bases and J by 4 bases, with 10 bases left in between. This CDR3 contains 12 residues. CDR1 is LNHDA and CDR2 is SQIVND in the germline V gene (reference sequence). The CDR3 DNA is TGTGCCAGTAAGGAGCGTAGCACTGAAGCTTTCTTT. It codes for CASKERSTEAFF. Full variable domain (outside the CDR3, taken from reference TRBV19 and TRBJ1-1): DGGITQSPKYLFRKEGQNVTLSCEQNLNHDAMYWYRQDPGQGLRLIYYSQIVNDFQKGDIAEGYSVSREKKESFPLTVTSAQKNPTAFYLCASKERSTEAFFGQGTRLTVV.

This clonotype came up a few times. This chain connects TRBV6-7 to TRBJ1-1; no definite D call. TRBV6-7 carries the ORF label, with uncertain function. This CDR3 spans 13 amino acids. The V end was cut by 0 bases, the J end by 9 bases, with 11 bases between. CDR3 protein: CASSYSEGSKAFF. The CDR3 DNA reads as TGTGCCAGCAGTTACTCGGAAGGGTCAAAAGCTTTCTTT.

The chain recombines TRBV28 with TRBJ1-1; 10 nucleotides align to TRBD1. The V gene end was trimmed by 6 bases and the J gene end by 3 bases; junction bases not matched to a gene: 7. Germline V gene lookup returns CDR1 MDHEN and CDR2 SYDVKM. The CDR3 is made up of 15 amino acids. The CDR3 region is CASRAPGQGHTEAFF. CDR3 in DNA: TGTGCCAGCAGAGCTCCGGGACAGGGGCACACTGAAGCTTTCTTT.

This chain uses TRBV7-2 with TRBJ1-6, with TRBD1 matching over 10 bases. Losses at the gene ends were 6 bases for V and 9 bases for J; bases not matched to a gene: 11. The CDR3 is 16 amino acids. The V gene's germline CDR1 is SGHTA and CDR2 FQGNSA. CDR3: CASRQAGQGRASPLHF. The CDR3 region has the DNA TGTGCCAGCAGGCAAGCGGGACAGGGGAGGGCTTCACCCCTCCACTTT.

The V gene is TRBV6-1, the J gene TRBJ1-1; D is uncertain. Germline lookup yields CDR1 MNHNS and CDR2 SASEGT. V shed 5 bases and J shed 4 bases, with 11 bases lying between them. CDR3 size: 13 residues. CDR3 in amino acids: CASSIEGRTEAFF. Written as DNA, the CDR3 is TGTGCCAGCAGTATTGAGGGTCGCACTGAAGCTTTCTTT.

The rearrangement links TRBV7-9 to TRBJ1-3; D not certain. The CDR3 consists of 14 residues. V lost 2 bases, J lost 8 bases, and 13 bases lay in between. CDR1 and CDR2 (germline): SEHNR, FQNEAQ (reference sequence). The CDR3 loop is CASSLLAVEDTIYF. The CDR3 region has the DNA TGTGCCAGCAGCTTATTAGCGGTGGAAGACACCATATATTTT.

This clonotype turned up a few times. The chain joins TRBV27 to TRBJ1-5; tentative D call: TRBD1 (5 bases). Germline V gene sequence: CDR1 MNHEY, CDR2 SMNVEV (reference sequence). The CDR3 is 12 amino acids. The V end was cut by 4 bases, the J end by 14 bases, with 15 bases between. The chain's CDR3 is CASSSWSGQKHF. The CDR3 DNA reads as TGTGCCAGCAGTTCCTGGTCGGGGCAGAAGCATTTT.

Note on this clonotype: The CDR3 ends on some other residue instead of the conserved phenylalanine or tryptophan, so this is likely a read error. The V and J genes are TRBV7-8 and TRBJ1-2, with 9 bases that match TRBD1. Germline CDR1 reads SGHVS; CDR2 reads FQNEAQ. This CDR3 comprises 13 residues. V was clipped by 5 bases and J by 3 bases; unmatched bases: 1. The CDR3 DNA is TGTGCCAGCAGCACAGGGGGCGACTATGGCTACACCCTC. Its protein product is CASSTGGDYGYTL.

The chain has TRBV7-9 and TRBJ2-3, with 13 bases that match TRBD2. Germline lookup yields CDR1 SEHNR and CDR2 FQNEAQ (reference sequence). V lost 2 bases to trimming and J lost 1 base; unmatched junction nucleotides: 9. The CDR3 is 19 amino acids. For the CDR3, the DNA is TGTGCCAGCAGCTTATCCCAACTAGCGGGGGGGCGGGGCACAGATACGCAGTATTTT. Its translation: CASSLSQLAGGRGTDTQYF.

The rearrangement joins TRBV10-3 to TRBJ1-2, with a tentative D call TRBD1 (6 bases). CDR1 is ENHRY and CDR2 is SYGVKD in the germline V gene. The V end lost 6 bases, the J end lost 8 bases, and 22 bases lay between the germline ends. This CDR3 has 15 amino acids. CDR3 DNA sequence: TGTGCCATCAGGCTACAGGGCGCGGTAACTAGGGGCTACACCTTC. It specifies CAIRLQGAVTRGYTF.

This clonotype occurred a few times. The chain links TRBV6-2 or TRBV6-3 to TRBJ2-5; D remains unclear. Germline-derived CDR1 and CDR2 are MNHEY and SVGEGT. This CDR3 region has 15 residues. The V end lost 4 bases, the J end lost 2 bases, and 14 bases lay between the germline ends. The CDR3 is CASSSFGVTQETQYF. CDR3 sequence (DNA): TGTGCCAGCAGTTCGTTTGGGGTTACACAAGAGACCCAGTACTTC.

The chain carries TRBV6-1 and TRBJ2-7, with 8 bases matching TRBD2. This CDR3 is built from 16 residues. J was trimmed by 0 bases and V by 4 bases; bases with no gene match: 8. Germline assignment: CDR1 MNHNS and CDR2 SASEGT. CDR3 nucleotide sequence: TGTGCCAGCAGTGTCAGGAGCGGGGGAAGCTCCTACGAGCAGTACTTC. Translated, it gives CASSVRSGGSSYEQYF.

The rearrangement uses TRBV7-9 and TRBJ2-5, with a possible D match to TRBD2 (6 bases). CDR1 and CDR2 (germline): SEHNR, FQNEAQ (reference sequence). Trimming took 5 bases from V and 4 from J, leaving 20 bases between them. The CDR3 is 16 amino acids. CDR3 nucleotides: TGTGCCAGCAGCCCTCCGTGGCGGGGAGATGCAGAGACCCAGTACTTC. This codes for CASSPPWRGDAETQYF.

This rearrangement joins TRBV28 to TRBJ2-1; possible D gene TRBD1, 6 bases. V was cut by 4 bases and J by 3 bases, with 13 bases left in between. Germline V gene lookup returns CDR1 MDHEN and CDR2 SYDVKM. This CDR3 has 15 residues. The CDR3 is CASSSAGASYNEQFF. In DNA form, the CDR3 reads TGTGCCAGCAGTTCTGCAGGGGCAAGCTACAATGAGCAGTTCTTC.